Listed below are T cell receptor beta chains from one sample, sequenced in a study of blood T cell repertoires in COVID-19. Here immunoSEQ multiplex PCR was the method, and the copy in TCRdb shows in-frame clones only, minus some. The repertoire includes roughly 69,000 clones, more than 75% of them detected once, and under 7% sits in the top ten. The sequenced material came from peripheral blood. Receptors were obtained from a man aged 50 to 59 with active COVID-19. CDR3s include the opening cysteine and the closing phenylalanine or tryptophan. The D gene is left open where the match is weak. Some rows mark clone size as missing; the rest say once, few, many or name a class of expanded clone.

j_gene: TRBJ1-1; d_gene: .; len: 15; abundance: .; v_gene: TRBV9; CDR3aa: CASEKGWGFSAEAFF; CDR3nt: TGTGCCAGCGAAAAAGGGTGGGGATTTAGCGCTGAAGCTTTCTTT
j_gene: TRBJ2-3; d_gene: .; len: 12; abundance: .; v_gene: TRBV30; CDR3aa: CACRPGVDTQYF; CDR3nt: TGTGCCTGCCGTCCGGGGGTAGATACGCAGTATTTT
j_gene: TRBJ2-7; d_gene: TRBD1; len: 15; abundance: once; v_gene: TRBV19; CDR3aa: CASSKLGQGGYEQYF; CDR3nt: TGTGCCAGTAGTAAATTAGGACAGGGAGGCTACGAGCAGTACTTC
j_gene: TRBJ2-3; d_gene: TRBD2; len: 13; abundance: .; v_gene: TRBV6-6; CDR3aa: CASSSSGRDTQYF; CDR3nt: TGTGCCAGCAGTTCTTCCGGGAGGGATACGCAGTATTTT
j_gene: TRBJ2-3; d_gene: TRBD2; len: 15; abundance: .; v_gene: TRBV11-3; CDR3aa: CASSSGTSGTDTQYF; CDR3nt: TGTGCCAGCAGCTCCGGGACTAGCGGGACAGATACGCAGTATTTT
j_gene: TRBJ2-1; d_gene: .; len: 13; abundance: .; v_gene: TRBV5-8; CDR3aa: CASSSQVRGEQFF; CDR3nt: TGTGCCAGCAGCTCCCAAGTCCGGGGTGAGCAGTTCTTC
j_gene: TRBJ1-2; d_gene: .; len: 14; abundance: .; v_gene: TRBV30; CDR3aa: CAWSPRGRYYGYTF; CDR3nt: TGTGCCTGGAGTCCGCGGGGCAGGTACTATGGCTACACCTTC
j_gene: TRBJ2-7; d_gene: TRBD1; len: 15; abundance: .; v_gene: TRBV9; CDR3aa: CASDPGTGGTYEQYF; CDR3nt: TGTGCCAGCGATCCTGGGACAGGGGGGACCTACGAGCAGTACTTC
j_gene: TRBJ2-2; d_gene: .; len: 14; abundance: .; v_gene: TRBV5-6; CDR3aa: CASSFTRNTGELFF; CDR3nt: TGTGCCAGCAGCTTTACTCGGAACACCGGGGAGCTGTTTTTT
j_gene: TRBJ1-1; d_gene: .; len: 16; abundance: .; v_gene: TRBV5-1; CDR3aa: CASSLVQGIMNTEAFF; CDR3nt: TGCGCCAGCAGCTTGGTGCAGGGGATCATGAACACTGAAGCTTTCTTT
j_gene: TRBJ1-4; d_gene: .; len: 15; abundance: .; v_gene: TRBV7-2; CDR3aa: CASSLLGGHNEKLFF; CDR3nt: TGTGCCAGCAGCCTTTTGGGGGGGCATAATGAAAAACTGTTTTTT
j_gene: TRBJ2-1; d_gene: TRBD2; len: 16; abundance: .; v_gene: TRBV11-2; CDR3aa: CASSPRSGRAGNEQFF; CDR3nt: TGTGCCAGCAGCCCCAGAAGCGGGAGGGCGGGGAATGAGCAGTTCTTC
j_gene: TRBJ1-3; d_gene: .; len: 14; abundance: .; v_gene: TRBV19; CDR3aa: CATSDRPSGNTIYF; CDR3nt: TGTGCCACCTCGGACAGACCCTCTGGAAACACCATATATTTT
j_gene: TRBJ2-3; d_gene: TRBD2; len: 16; abundance: .; v_gene: TRBV7-2; CDR3aa: CASSLVREGFTDTQYF; CDR3nt: TGTGCCAGCAGCTTAGTAAGGGAGGGGTTCACAGATACGCAGTATTTT
j_gene: TRBJ2-5; d_gene: .; len: 16; abundance: .; v_gene: TRBV9; CDR3aa: CASSLRGEGLGETQYF; CDR3nt: TGTGCCAGCAGCCTTAGGGGGGAGGGCCTAGGCGAGACCCAGTACTTC
j_gene: TRBJ1-1; d_gene: .; len: 14; abundance: once; v_gene: TRBV28; CDR3aa: CASSWRGARTEAFF; CDR3nt: TGTGCCAGCAGTTGGCGGGGGGCGAGGACTGAAGCTTTCTTT
j_gene: TRBJ2-7; d_gene: .; len: 14; abundance: .; v_gene: TRBV5-1; CDR3aa: CASSLTGTSYEQYF; CDR3nt: TGCGCCAGCAGCTTGACAGGGACCTCCTACGAGCAGTACTTC
j_gene: TRBJ1-5; d_gene: TRBD1; len: 15; abundance: .; v_gene: TRBV2; CDR3aa: CASNTVTGGNQPQHF; CDR3nt: TGTGCCAGCAATACTGTGACAGGGGGCAATCAGCCCCAGCATTTT
j_gene: TRBJ2-2; d_gene: .; len: 15; abundance: .; v_gene: TRBV7-3; CDR3aa: CASSFAGPNTGELFF; CDR3nt: TGTGCCAGCAGCTTCGCGGGACCGAACACCGGGGAGCTGTTTTTT
j_gene: TRBJ1-2; d_gene: TRBD1; len: 13; abundance: .; v_gene: TRBV25-1; CDR3aa: CASRLTGRRGYTF; CDR3nt: TGTGCCAGCCGTTTGACAGGGAGACGCGGCTACACCTTC
j_gene: TRBJ2-2; d_gene: TRBD2; len: 15; abundance: .; v_gene: TRBV7-2; CDR3aa: CASSLVASGRGELFF; CDR3nt: TGTGCCAGCAGCTTAGTGGCTAGCGGGAGAGGGGAGCTGTTTTTT
j_gene: TRBJ1-6; d_gene: .; len: 15; abundance: once; v_gene: TRBV28; CDR3aa: CASSLLDKGDSPLHF; CDR3nt: TGTGCCAGCAGTTTATTGGATAAGGGGGATTCACCCCTCCACTTT
j_gene: TRBJ1-1; d_gene: TRBD1; len: 15; abundance: .; v_gene: TRBV2; CDR3aa: CASSPGTGGPREAFF; CDR3nt: TGTGCCAGCAGCCCCGGGACAGGGGGCCCTCGTGAAGCTTTCTTT
j_gene: TRBJ1-5; d_gene: TRBD1; len: 16; abundance: .; v_gene: TRBV28; CDR3aa: CASRESGGVSNQPQHF; CDR3nt: TGTGCCAGCAGGGAATCAGGGGGAGTGAGCAATCAGCCCCAGCATTTT
j_gene: TRBJ2-1; d_gene: TRBD1; len: 15; abundance: .; v_gene: TRBV20-1; CDR3aa: CSASPGTGSYNEQFF; CDR3nt: TGCAGTGCTAGTCCCGGGACAGGCTCCTACAATGAGCAGTTCTTC
j_gene: TRBJ1-1; d_gene: .; len: 13; abundance: medium-sized; v_gene: TRBV7-9; CDR3aa: CASSSDGRGKAFF; CDR3nt: TGTGCCAGCAGCTCGGACGGGAGGGGAAAGGCTTTCTTT
j_gene: TRBJ2-6; d_gene: .; len: 19; abundance: .; v_gene: TRBV27; CDR3aa: CASSLMGTSLSSGANVLTF; CDR3nt: TGTGCCAGCAGTTTAATGGGGACATCGCTTTCCTCTGGGGCCAACGTCCTGACTTTC
j_gene: TRBJ1-4; d_gene: .; len: 16; abundance: .; v_gene: TRBV4-3; CDR3aa: CASSLKRQTGSEKLFF; CDR3nt: TGCGCCAGCAGCCTAAAACGCCAGACGGGTTCGGAAAAACTGTTTTTT
j_gene: TRBJ1-2; d_gene: .; len: 11; abundance: .; v_gene: TRBV19; CDR3aa: CASTSPRGYTF; CDR3nt: TGTGCCAGTACATCCCCGCGAGGCTACACCTTC